Sequencing of this T cell receptor (beta chain) was carried out in a study of persistence of HIV-infected CD4 T cells. Whole-study context: Median time on suppressive ART was over six years.

The immunoSEQ assay was version 4, run in survey mode. Repertoires were generated with immunoSEQ multiplex PCR, while TCRdb's copy carries only in-frame clones and drops some. The table lists roughly 45,000 clones, roughly 90% of them singletons. Regarding this clone: Its antigen is undetermined.

Cells were stimulated nonspecifically with anti-CD3/anti-CD28 magnetic beads. Sorting selected CD4+ T cells upregulating both CD40 ligand and CD69. These HIV-1-infected adults initiated suppressive ART in chronic infection. Trimming took 7 bases from V and 2 from J, leaving 11 bases between them. Per germline, CDR1 MNHEY and CDR2 SMNVEV (reference sequence). CDR3 length: 14 residues. Broader study findings: Compared with CD3/CD28-stimulated cells, CMV- and Gag-responding cells showed lower TCRbeta richness. TCR oligoclonality correlated with proviral oligoclonality in the same sorted populations.

The rearrangement joins TRBV27 to TRBJ2-2; D gene unclear. This receptor was identified in an adult man with HIV who was CMV-seropositive. Specimen: CD4+ T cells sorted from PBMCs after roughly 18-hour stimulation, collected from a patient who received antiretroviral therapy. CDR3 amino acids: CASTPTPNTGELFF. The CDR3 region has the DNA TGTGCCAGCACCCCGACACCTAACACCGGGGAGCTGTTTTTT.